The next 14 T cell receptor beta chains were all read from a single sample in a study of T cell responses to AZD1222 COVID-19 vaccine. The table came from immunoSEQ multiplex PCR; TCRdb's copy has only in-frame clones and leaves some out. The data contain 120,000 or so clones, 92% of them seen just once; the ten biggest clones take up 1.1%. Here the sequenced sample was peripheral blood, taken on day 0 of AZD1222 vaccination. These receptors all come from an adult in good health.

V gene TRBV19 combines with J gene TRBJ1-5, with D hard to call. Germline V gene sequence: CDR1 LNHDA, CDR2 SQIVND (reference sequence). V was cut by 7 bases and J by 0 bases, with 10 bases left in between. The CDR3 has 14 amino acids. DNA for the CDR3: TGTGCCAGTACGGGGAAATATAGCAATCAGCCCCAGCATTTT. This codes for CASTGKYSNQPQHF. Complete variable domain (other parts from reference TRBV19 and TRBJ1-5): DGGITQSPKYLFRKEGQNVTLSCEQNLNHDAMYWYRQDPGQGLRLIYYSQIVNDFQKGDIAEGYSVSREKKESFPLTVTSAQKNPTAFYLCASTGKYSNQPQHFGDGTRLSIL.

The chain employs TRBV19 and TRBJ2-1; the match to TRBD2 covers 7 bases. Per germline, CDR1 LNHDA and CDR2 SQIVND (reference sequence). CDR3 length: 16 amino acids. J gave up 7 bases and V 6 bases, and 15 bases lay outside the gene matches. The CDR3 here is CASSAGVFQEENEQFF. The CDR3 nucleotides are TGTGCCAGTAGCGCGGGGGTCTTTCAGGAGGAGAATGAGCAGTTCTTC.

The chain is built from TRBV20-1 and TRBJ1-3; no clear D. Per the germline V gene, CDR1 is DFQATT and CDR2 is SNEGSKA (reference sequence). V was shortened by 6 bases and J by 4 bases, with 7 bases between the two germline ends. This CDR3 is 11 amino acids long. DNA for the CDR3: TGCAGTGCCTACGGGGGAAACACCATATATTTT. It translates to CSAYGGNTIYF.

J is TRBJ1-5 and V is TRBV19; D possibly corresponds to TRBD1 (5 bases). The CDR3 runs 15 residues. Between the trimmed V and J ends, which lost 6 bases and 6 bases, there was a span of 18 bases. Germline CDR1 reads LNHDA; CDR2 reads SQIVND (reference sequence). The chain's CDR3 is CASSAGTPGGQPQHF. DNA for the CDR3: TGTGCCAGTAGCGCCGGGACGCCCGGAGGTCAGCCCCAGCATTTT.

V gene TRBV18 combines with J gene TRBJ2-7; perhaps TRBD2 as D (5 bases). Trimming pared 4 bases from V and 5 bases from J, leaving 12 bases between. Germline V CDR1 and CDR2: KGHSH, LQKENI. The CDR3 sequence is 13 residues long. This chain's CDR3 is CASSLGSVDEQYF. The CDR3 DNA sequence: TGTGCCAGCTCACTGGGGAGTGTCGACGAGCAGTACTTC.

J is TRBJ1-5 and V is TRBV2, with 12 bases fitting TRBD1. Germline V gives CDR1 SNHLY, CDR2 FYNNEI. The CDR3 has 14 residues. The CDR3 DNA is TGTGCGAGCGCCGGGACAGGGGGCCTTCAGCCCCAGCATTTT. Translated, it gives CASAGTGGLQPQHF. Full variable domain (outside the CDR3, taken from reference TRBV2 and TRBJ1-5): EPEVTQTPSHQVTQMGQEVILRCVPISNHLYFYWYRQILGQKVEFLVSFYNNEISEKSEIFDDQFSVERPDGSNFTLKIRSTKLEDSAMYFCASAGTGGLQPQHFGDGTRLSIL.

This clone is a singleton in its sample. This chain connects TRBV5-1 to TRBJ1-3, with D maybe TRBD1 (5 bases). The germline V and J ends were trimmed by 5 bases and 7 bases, with 16 bases remaining between them. This CDR3 has 14 residues. Germline values: CDR1 SGHRS, CDR2 YFSETQ. The CDR3 DNA sequence: TGCGCCAGCAGGTCCCTACGGGGCCGGAACACCATATATTTT. Translation gives CASRSLRGRNTIYF.

The V and J genes are TRBV9 and TRBJ1-3; D is possibly TRBD1 (6 bases). CDR3 length: 15 amino acids. The germline gives CDR1 SGDLS, CDR2 YYNGEE. The V gene lost 0 bases and the J gene lost 2 bases, with 9 bases spanning the gap. CDR3 nucleotide sequence: TGTGCCAGCAGCGTAGCTCGGGGGCCTGGAAACACCATATATTTT. This codes for CASSVARGPGNTIYF. The full variable domain, with the rest looked up from reference TRBV9 and TRBJ1-3, is DSGVTQTPKHLITATGQRVTLRCSPRSGDLSVYWYQQSLDQGLQFLIQYYNGEERAKGNILERFSAQQFPDLHSELNLSSLELGDSALYFCASSVARGPGNTIYFGEGSWLTVV.

The gene calls are TRBV9 and TRBJ2-1, with TRBD2 identical over 14 bases. From germline, CDR1 is SGDLS and CDR2 YYNGEE. Unmatched junction bases numbered 9, after V lost 3 bases and J lost 4 bases. The CDR3 covers 18 residues. CDR3 in amino acids: CASSARTSGRNRYNEQFF. CDR3 in DNA: TGTGCCAGCAGCGCCCGGACTAGCGGGAGGAATCGGTACAATGAGCAGTTCTTC.

Comment on this clone: Other DNA sequences in the sample encode the same CDR3. This chain connects TRBV30 to TRBJ2-3; D not certain. Germline values: CDR1 GTSNPN, CDR2 SVGIG (reference sequence). The CDR3 runs 13 residues. V was shortened by 2 bases and J by 0 bases, with 6 bases between the two germline ends. CDR3 sequence (DNA): TGTGCCTGGAGTCCCGGGAGCACAGATACGCAGTATTTT. Amino acid sequence: CAWSPGSTDTQYF.

The chain links TRBV6-5 to TRBJ2-7; D is perhaps TRBD2 (7 bases). V was pared by 10 bases and J by 4 bases, with 17 bases between. CDR1 MNHEY and CDR2 SVGAGI come from the germline V gene. This CDR3 comprises 13 residues. The CDR3 nucleotides are TGTGCCATTAATAAGGGGGGGACTTACGAGCAGTACTTC. Translation gives CAINKGGTYEQYF.

This chain connects TRBV5-1 to TRBJ2-2; D perhaps matches TRBD1 (5 bases). CDR3 length: 15 amino acids. V was cut by 6 bases and J by 3 bases, with 15 bases left in between. Germline assignment: CDR1 SGHRS and CDR2 YFSETQ. The CDR3 sequence is CASKDQGRHTGELFF. DNA for the CDR3: TGCGCCAGCAAAGACCAGGGCCGGCACACCGGGGAGCTGTTTTTT.

This sequence joins TRBV15 and TRBJ2-2; a weak D match, TRBD2 (5 bases). Germline-derived CDR1 and CDR2 are LNHNV and YYDKDF (reference sequence). This CDR3 is built from 15 residues. The V gene lost 1 base and the J gene lost 6 bases, with 12 bases spanning the gap. CDR3 region: CATSRAGIDSGELFF. The CDR3 DNA reads as TGTGCCACCAGCAGAGCGGGAATCGATTCCGGGGAGCTGTTTTTT.

Only one count was recorded for this clone. The V call is TRBV19, the J call TRBJ1-2; D not resolved. CDR1 is LNHDA and CDR2 is SQIVND in the germline V gene (reference sequence). The CDR3 is made up of 12 amino acids. V was pared by 3 bases and J by 8 bases, with 10 bases between. The CDR3 loop is CASSISPQGYTF. DNA for the CDR3: TGTGCCAGTAGTATCAGTCCGCAGGGCTACACCTTC.